A selection of T cell receptor beta chains follows, all from one sample in a study of shared clonotypes between healthy human individuals. Sequenced by immunoSEQ multiplex PCR; TCRdb stores in-frame clones only, minus some. The sample lists nearly 1 million clones, over 60% occurring once. Sequencing input: memory CD4+ T cells sorted from blood. The source is a man younger than 35 in good health. CDR3s include the opening cysteine and the closing phenylalanine or tryptophan. Fields, in order: V gene, J gene, D gene, clone size, CDR3 DNA, CDR3 protein. D genes are given only for firm matches. Only part of the rows carry a size: once, few, many, or a class if the clone is expanded.

V gene: TRBV2
J gene: TRBJ2-1
D gene: NA
clone size: NA
CDR3 DNA: TGTGCCAGCAGTGAAGGGGGCCTCGGGAATGAGCAGTTCTTC
CDR3 protein: CASSEGGLGNEQFF

V gene: TRBV7-9
J gene: TRBJ2-7
D gene: TRBD1
clone size: few
CDR3 DNA: TGTGCCAGCAGCTTATTAGCAGGGGGTATCCACGAGCAGTACTTC
CDR3 protein: CASSLLAGGIHEQYF

V gene: TRBV11-3
J gene: TRBJ2-1
D gene: NA
clone size: NA
CDR3 DNA: TGTGCCAGCAGCTTGGGCCTACCGGGGAATGAGCAGTTCTTC
CDR3 protein: CASSLGLPGNEQFF

V gene: TRBV10-1
J gene: TRBJ2-7
D gene: TRBD1
clone size: once
CDR3 DNA: TGCGCCAGCAGTGGCGGACAGGGAATAGGGGAGCAGTACTTC
CDR3 protein: CASSGGQGIGEQYF

V gene: TRBV7-2
J gene: TRBJ2-4
D gene: NA
clone size: few
CDR3 DNA: TGTGCCAGCAGCTTAGGTACACTAGCCAAAAACATTCAGTACTTC
CDR3 protein: CASSLGTLAKNIQYF

V gene: TRBV7-3
J gene: TRBJ1-1
D gene: NA
clone size: NA
CDR3 DNA: TGTGCCAGCAGCCTTATGGGGGACACTGAAGCTTTCTTT
CDR3 protein: CASSLMGDTEAFF

V gene: TRBV11-2
J gene: TRBJ1-5
D gene: NA
clone size: NA
CDR3 DNA: TGTGCCAGCAGCTTAGAGGGACCGGGCTGGCCCCAGCATTTT
CDR3 protein: CASSLEGPGWPQHF

V gene: TRBV7-2
J gene: TRBJ2-1
D gene: TRBD2
clone size: once
CDR3 DNA: TGTGCCAGCAGCTTAGTGGGTAGCGGGGGATACAATGAGCAGTTCTTC
CDR3 protein: CASSLVGSGGYNEQFF

V gene: TRBV15
J gene: TRBJ2-7
D gene: NA
clone size: once
CDR3 DNA: TGTGCCACCAGCAGAGAGAAGGGGGCCTACGAGCAGTACTTC
CDR3 protein: CATSREKGAYEQYF

V gene: TRBV11-2
J gene: TRBJ2-7
D gene: NA
clone size: NA
CDR3 DNA: TGTGCCAGCAGCTTACGGTGGGAGCAGTACTTC
CDR3 protein: CASSLRWEQYF

V gene: TRBV13
J gene: TRBJ2-2
D gene: NA
clone size: NA
CDR3 DNA: TGTGCCAGCAGCTTAAGGCCAACAGGGATGGGGACCGGGGAGCTGTTTTTT
CDR3 protein: CASSLRPTGMGTGELFF

V gene: TRBV5-1
J gene: TRBJ1-6
D gene: NA
clone size: NA
CDR3 DNA: TGCGCCAGCAGCGCCCAGGGGTTGGATAATTCACCCCTCCACTTT
CDR3 protein: CASSAQGLDNSPLHF

V gene: TRBV2
J gene: TRBJ2-3
D gene: NA
clone size: NA
CDR3 DNA: TGTGCCAGCGCGACAGAACCTAGCACAGATACGCAGTATTTT
CDR3 protein: CASATEPSTDTQYF

V gene: TRBV5-1
J gene: TRBJ2-1
D gene: TRBD1
clone size: NA
CDR3 DNA: TGCGCCAGCAGCCCATCCTCGGGACAGCGCTACAATGAGCAGTTCTTC
CDR3 protein: CASSPSSGQRYNEQFF

V gene: TRBV2
J gene: TRBJ2-5
D gene: TRBD2
clone size: NA
CDR3 DNA: TGTGCCAGCTTGAGTGCTAGCGGGGGCGGGAGGGAGACCCAGTACTTC
CDR3 protein: CASLSASGGGRETQYF

V gene: TRBV2
J gene: TRBJ1-2
D gene: NA
clone size: NA
CDR3 DNA: TGTGCCAGCGGGAGGACACGCCTTAACTATGGCTACACCTTC
CDR3 protein: CASGRTRLNYGYTF

V gene: TRBV5-1
J gene: TRBJ2-3
D gene: TRBD2
clone size: NA
CDR3 DNA: TGCGCCAGCAGCTTAGCTAGCGGATTCACAGATACGCAGTATTTT
CDR3 protein: CASSLASGFTDTQYF

V gene: TRBV5-6
J gene: TRBJ2-5
D gene: NA
clone size: NA
CDR3 DNA: TGTGCCAGCACCTCTATAGGAGGGGGAGAGACCCAGTACTTC
CDR3 protein: CASTSIGGGETQYF

V gene: TRBV5-1
J gene: TRBJ1-1
D gene: TRBD1
clone size: NA
CDR3 DNA: TGCGCCAGCAGCTTGGAGACAGGGGGCACTGAAGCTTTCTTT
CDR3 protein: CASSLETGGTEAFF

V gene: TRBV18
J gene: TRBJ1-5
D gene: NA
clone size: NA
CDR3 DNA: TGTGCCAGCTCACCACCCAAGGGGCAGCCCCAGCATTTT
CDR3 protein: CASSPPKGQPQHF

V gene: TRBV7-9
J gene: TRBJ1-1
D gene: NA
clone size: NA
CDR3 DNA: TGTGCCAGCAGGGTGGGGACGGAGAACACTGAAGCTTTCTTT
CDR3 protein: CASRVGTENTEAFF

V gene: TRBV6-5
J gene: TRBJ2-7
D gene: NA
clone size: few
CDR3 DNA: TGTGCCAGCAACCAGGGAACGGGTGAGCAGTACTTC
CDR3 protein: CASNQGTGEQYF

V gene: TRBV6-1
J gene: TRBJ1-1
D gene: NA
clone size: NA
CDR3 DNA: TGTGCCAGCAGTGATCAGGGTAGGAACACTGAAGCTTTCTTT
CDR3 protein: CASSDQGRNTEAFF

V gene: TRBV6-1
J gene: TRBJ2-2
D gene: NA
clone size: NA
CDR3 DNA: TGTGCCAGCAGTGGCGGGACACTGACCGGGGAGCTGTTTTTT
CDR3 protein: CASSGGTLTGELFF

V gene: TRBV11-2
J gene: TRBJ2-1
D gene: TRBD2
clone size: NA
CDR3 DNA: TGTGCCAGCAGCTCACAGCGGGAGGGAAGGAATGAGCAGTTCTTC
CDR3 protein: CASSSQREGRNEQFF

V gene: TRBV10-3
J gene: TRBJ2-5
D gene: NA
clone size: once
CDR3 DNA: TGTGCCATCAGGGGTGGAGTGGGGGAGACCCAGTACTTC
CDR3 protein: CAIRGGVGETQYF

V gene: TRBV12-2
J gene: TRBJ2-2
D gene: NA
clone size: NA
CDR3 DNA: TGTGCAAGTCGCTTGGTGGACGCGAACACCGGGGAGCTGTTTTTT
CDR3 protein: CASRLVDANTGELFF

V gene: TRBV2
J gene: TRBJ2-5
D gene: TRBD1
clone size: NA
CDR3 DNA: TGTGCCAGCCAAGACAGGGGGCGAAGTGAAGAGACCCAGTACTTC
CDR3 protein: CASQDRGRSEETQYF